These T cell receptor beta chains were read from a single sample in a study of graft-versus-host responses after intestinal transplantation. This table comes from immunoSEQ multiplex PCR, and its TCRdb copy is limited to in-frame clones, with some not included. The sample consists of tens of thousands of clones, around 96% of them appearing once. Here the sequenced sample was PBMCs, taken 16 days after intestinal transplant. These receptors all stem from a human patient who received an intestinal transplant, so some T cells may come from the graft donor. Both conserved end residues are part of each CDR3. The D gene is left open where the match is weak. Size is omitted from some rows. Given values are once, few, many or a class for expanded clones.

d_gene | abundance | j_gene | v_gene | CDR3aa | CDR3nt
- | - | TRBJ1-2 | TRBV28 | CASSINYGYTF | TGTGCCAGCAGCATTAACTATGGCTACACCTTC
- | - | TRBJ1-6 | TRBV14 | CASSQNRANSPLHF | TGTGCCAGCAGCCAAAACAGGGCGAATTCACCCCTCCACTTT
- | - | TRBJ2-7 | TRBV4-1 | CASSQGSLGEQYF | TGCGCCAGCAGCCAAGGCTCCCTTGGTGAGCAGTACTTC
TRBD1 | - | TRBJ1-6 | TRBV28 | CASSYRGRSPLHF | TGTGCCAGCAGTTACAGGGGGCGTTCACCCCTCCACTTT
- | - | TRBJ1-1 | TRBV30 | CMVNGGTEAFF | TGTATGGTTAACGGAGGCACTGAAGCTTTCTTT
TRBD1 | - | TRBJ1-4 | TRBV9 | CASSGGQIPPNEKLFF | TGTGCCAGCAGCGGGGGACAGATACCTCCTAATGAAAAACTGTTTTTT
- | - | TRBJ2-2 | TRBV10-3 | CAISESRPRFDTGELFF | TGTGCCATCAGTGAGTCCCGACCGCGTTTCGACACCGGGGAGCTGTTTTTT
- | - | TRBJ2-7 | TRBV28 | CASSNTDGLAVYEQYF | TGTGCCAGCAGTAACACAGACGGGCTAGCTGTCTACGAGCAGTACTTC
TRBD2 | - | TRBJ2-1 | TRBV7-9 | CASSLTEGGPSYNEQFF | TGTGCCAGCAGCTTGACAGAGGGAGGGCCTTCCTACAATGAGCAGTTCTTC
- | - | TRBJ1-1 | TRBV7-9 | CASSYIRVDTEAFF | TGTGCCAGCAGCTATATTAGGGTAGACACTGAAGCTTTCTTT
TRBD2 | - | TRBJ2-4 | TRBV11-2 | CASMGLAGGTDIQYF | TGTGCCAGCATGGGACTAGCGGGAGGGACGGACATTCAGTACTTC
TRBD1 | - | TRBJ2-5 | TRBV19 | CASSMTGSGTQYF | TGTGCCAGTAGTATGACAGGGAGTGGGACCCAGTACTTC
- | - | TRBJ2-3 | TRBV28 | CASLSTLSADTQYF | TGTGCCAGCCTTAGTACCCTGAGCGCAGATACGCAGTATTTT
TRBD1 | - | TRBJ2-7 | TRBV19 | CASSTGTGDYEQYF | TGTGCCAGTAGTACAGGGACAGGGGACTACGAGCAGTACTTC
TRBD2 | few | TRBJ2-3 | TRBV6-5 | CASSGLAGGPDTQYF | TGTGCCAGCAGTGGACTAGCGGGAGGGCCAGATACGCAGTATTTT
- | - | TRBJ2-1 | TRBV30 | CAWSVDEQFF | TGTGCCTGGAGTGTTGATGAGCAGTTCTTC
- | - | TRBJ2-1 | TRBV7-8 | CASSPWEKTYNEQFF | TGTGCCAGCAGCCCCTGGGAAAAAACCTACAATGAGCAGTTCTTC
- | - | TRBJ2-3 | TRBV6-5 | CASSYVGTDTQYF | TGTGCCAGCAGTTACGTGGGCACAGATACGCAGTATTTT
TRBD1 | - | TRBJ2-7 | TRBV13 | CASSYGQGTYEQYF | TGTGCCAGCAGCTATGGACAGGGGACCTACGAGCAGTACTTC
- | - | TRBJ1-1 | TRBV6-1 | CASSLGPSTEAFF | TGTGCCAGCAGTTTAGGACCGTCCACCGAAGCTTTCTTT
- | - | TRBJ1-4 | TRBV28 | CASSFGNGKLFF | TGTGCCAGCAGTTTTGGCAATGGAAAACTGTTTTTT
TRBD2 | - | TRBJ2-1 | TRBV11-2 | CASSPGSSGFNEQFF | TGTGCCAGCAGCCCGGGGTCTAGCGGGTTCAATGAGCAGTTCTTC
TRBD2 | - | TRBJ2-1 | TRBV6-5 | CASSGPGTTYNEQFF | TGTGCCAGCAGTGGCCCCGGGACTACTTACAATGAGCAGTTCTTC
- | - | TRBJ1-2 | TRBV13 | CASSLVSANYGYTF | TGTGCCAGCAGCTTAGTGTCCGCTAACTATGGCTACACCTTC
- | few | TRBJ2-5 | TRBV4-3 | CASSQFGETQYF | TGCGCCAGCAGCCAATTTGGAGAGACCCAGTACTTC
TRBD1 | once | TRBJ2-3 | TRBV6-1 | CASSAATGGSADTQYF | TGTGCCAGCAGTGCGGCAACAGGGGGCTCTGCAGATACGCAGTATTTT
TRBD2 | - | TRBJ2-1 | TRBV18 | CASSLADGGVNEQFF | TGTGCCAGCTCACTAGCGGACGGGGGGGTCAATGAGCAGTTCTTC
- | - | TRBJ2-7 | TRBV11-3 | CASSLNPADSYEQYF | TGTGCCAGCAGCTTAAATCCGGCAGACTCCTACGAGCAGTACTTC
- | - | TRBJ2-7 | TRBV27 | CASSFSGSLNEQYF | TGTGCCAGCAGTTTCTCCGGGAGTCTTAACGAGCAGTACTTC
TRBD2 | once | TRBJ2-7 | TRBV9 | CASSVGSGVSSYEQYF | TGTGCCAGCAGCGTAGGGAGCGGGGTAAGCTCCTACGAGCAGTACTTC
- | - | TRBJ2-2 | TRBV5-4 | CASSLSLAGTGELFF | TGTGCCAGCAGCTTATCCCTAGCAGGCACCGGGGAGCTGTTTTTT
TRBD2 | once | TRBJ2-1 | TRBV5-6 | CASSFGRAPYNEQFF | TGTGCCAGCAGCTTCGGGAGGGCCCCCTACAATGAGCAGTTCTTC
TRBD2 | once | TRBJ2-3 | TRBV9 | CASSDPQAGGVDTQYF | TGTGCCAGCAGCGACCCTCAAGCGGGAGGTGTCGATACGCAGTATTTT
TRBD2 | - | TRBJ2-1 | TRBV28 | CASSLFLNSSGSWDNEQFF | TGTGCCAGCAGTCTTTTTCTAAACTCTAGCGGGAGTTGGGACAATGAGCAGTTCTTC
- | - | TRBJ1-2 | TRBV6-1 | CASSEGIRDYGYTF | TGTGCCAGCAGTGAGGGGATTAGGGACTATGGCTACACCTTC
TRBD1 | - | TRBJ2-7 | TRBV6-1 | CASSSGTGYGQYF | TGTGCCAGCAGTTCCGGGACAGGGTACGGGCAGTACTTC
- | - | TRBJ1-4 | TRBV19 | CASSRWWATNEKLFF | TGTGCCAGTAGCCGATGGTGGGCAACTAATGAAAAACTGTTTTTT
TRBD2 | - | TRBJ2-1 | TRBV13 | CASRREAENPYNEQFF | TGTGCCAGCCGCCGGGAGGCCGAGAACCCTTACAATGAGCAGTTCTTC
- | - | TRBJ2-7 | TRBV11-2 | CASSLGTWELQNYEQYF | TGTGCCAGCAGCTTGGGGACATGGGAACTACAGAACTACGAGCAGTACTTC
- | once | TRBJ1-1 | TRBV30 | CAWSVESGTEAFF | TGTGCCTGGAGTGTGGAATCGGGGACTGAAGCTTTCTTT
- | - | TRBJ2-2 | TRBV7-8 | CASVSREDRRTGELFF | TGTGCCAGCGTTAGCAGGGAGGACAGAAGGACCGGGGAGCTGTTTTTT
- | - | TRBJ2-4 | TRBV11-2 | CASSFERKNIQYF | TGTGCCAGCAGCTTTGAGAGGAAAAACATTCAGTACTTC
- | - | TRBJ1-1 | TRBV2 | CASMGGSTEAFF | TGTGCCAGCATGGGGGGTAGCACTGAAGCTTTCTTT
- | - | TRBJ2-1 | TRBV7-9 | CASSRIGFNPVNEQFF | TGTGCCAGCAGCAGAATCGGGTTTAATCCTGTTAATGAGCAGTTCTTC
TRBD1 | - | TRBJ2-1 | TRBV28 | CASSYPDRDTDEQFF | TGTGCCAGCAGTTACCCGGACAGGGATACCGATGAGCAGTTCTTC
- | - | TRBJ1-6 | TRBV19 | CASSIGGQFNSPLHF | TGTGCCAGTAGTATAGGGGGACAATTCAATTCACCCCTCCACTTT
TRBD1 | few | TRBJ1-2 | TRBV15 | CATSRSRRDSLWGYTF | TGTGCCACCAGCAGATCACGTCGGGACAGTCTTTGGGGCTACACCTTC
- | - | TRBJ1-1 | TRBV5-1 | CASSLEASGYTEAFF | TGCGCCAGCAGCTTGGAGGCCAGTGGATACACTGAAGCTTTCTTT